The T cell receptor (beta chain) under discussion was sequenced for a study of blood T cell repertoires in COVID-19. Overall study: There were acute and convalescent COVID-19 samples, and they came from the United States, Italy and Spain. T cells, B-cell-depleted T cells, or PBMCs provided the cDNA or gDNA that served as material.

Clones were sequenced by immunoSEQ multiplex PCR, and TCRdb holds only the in-frame ones, with some missing. The sample carries some 200,000 clones, just under 90% recorded once. The CDR3 loop spans 19 amino acids. Between the trimmed V and J ends, which lost 3 bases and 4 bases, there was a span of 25 bases. From germline, CDR1 is KGHDR and CDR2 SFDVKD. V gene TRBV24-1 combines with J gene TRBJ2-3, with a tentative D call TRBD1 (6 bases). The receptor was isolated from a woman aged 18-29 years who had recovered from COVID-19. The sample taken for sequencing was peripheral blood. The CDR3 here is CATSDTRQGNIYRADTQYF. The CDR3 coding sequence is TGTGCCACCAGTGATACCAGGCAGGGGAACATTTATCGCGCAGATACGCAGTATTTT.